The 31 T cell receptor beta chains presented below share a single source sample, sequenced in a study of cytomegalovirus exposure and HLA in healthy donors. PCR involved 60 Vbeta and 13 Jbeta primers. Sequencing used immunoSEQ multiplex PCR; TCRdb keeps in-frame clones, though not all of them. The sample yields 70,000 to 90,000 clones, roughly 80% seen once. The sequencing sample was made of PBMCs. The receptors stem from a man aged 40-50 years in good health and CMV-seronegative.

V is TRBV9 and J is TRBJ1-5, with 9 bases aligning to TRBD1. Germline trimming cut 4 bases from V and 6 bases from J; bases unmatched to any gene: 5. Germline-derived CDR1 and CDR2 are SGDLS and YYNGEE. The CDR3 is 14 amino acids. This chain's CDR3 is CASSRTGDTQPQHF. Here the CDR3 DNA reads TGTGCCAGCAGCCGGACAGGGGATACTCAGCCCCAGCATTTT.

The V and J genes are TRBV19 and TRBJ1-4, with 10 bases identical to TRBD1. CDR3 length: 16 amino acids. Germline V gene sequence: CDR1 LNHDA, CDR2 SQIVND (reference sequence). V dropped 7 bases and J dropped 1; count of bases not matched to a gene: 6. The chain's CDR3 is CASKMGDRGTNEKLFF. The CDR3 nucleotides read TGTGCCAGTAAAATGGGGGACAGGGGAACTAATGAAAAACTGTTTTTT.

The J gene is TRBJ2-7, the V gene TRBV9; weak D call: TRBD2 (6 bases). The V gene's germline CDR1 is SGDLS and CDR2 YYNGEE. Trimming stripped 3 bases from V and 3 bases from J, with 13 bases between. The CDR3 sequence is 14 residues long. CDR3 amino acids: CASSAGTEYYEQYF. Here the CDR3 DNA reads TGTGCCAGCAGCGCCGGGACTGAGTACTACGAGCAGTACTTC.

This chain joins TRBV5-1 and TRBJ2-7; D uncertain. The CDR3 has 14 amino acids. V lost 4 bases to trimming and J lost 1 base, with 12 bases between them. From germline, CDR1 is SGHRS and CDR2 YFSETQ. Here the CDR3 reads CASSRSGESYEQYF. Written as DNA, the CDR3 is TGCGCCAGCAGCCGTTCGGGTGAGTCCTACGAGCAGTACTTC.

V is TRBV28 and J is TRBJ1-1, with D possibly being TRBD1 (6 bases). The V end lost 5 bases, the J end lost 6 bases, and 16 bases lay between the germline ends. Germline-derived CDR1 and CDR2 are MDHEN and SYDVKM. CDR3 length: 14 residues. The CDR3 region has the DNA TGTGCCAGCAGTGGCAGCGGGGGCGGGTCTGAAGCTTTCTTT. Translation gives CASSGSGGGSEAFF.

The chain has TRBV2 and TRBJ1-2, with TRBD1 matching 7 bases. Germline assignment: CDR1 SNHLY and CDR2 FYNNEI. This CDR3 has 12 residues. J lost 8 bases, V lost 7 bases, and 7 bases had no gene match. The CDR3 loop is CASTLTGNGYTF. DNA for the CDR3: TGTGCCAGCACCTTGACAGGGAACGGCTACACCTTC.

The CDR3 loop is CASSPDLGNEQFF. The CDR3 DNA reads TGTGCCAGCAGTCCGGACTTGGGGAATGAGCAGTTCTTC. The chain employs TRBV6-6 and TRBJ2-1, with a tentative D call TRBD2 (5 bases). V lost 5 bases and J lost 7, with 12 bases in between. The CDR3 length is 13 residues. CDR1 is MNHNY, CDR2 SVGAGI, per germline (reference sequence).

The sample holds a few counts of this clone. The V gene is TRBV30, the J gene TRBJ1-5; 7 bases line up with TRBD1. CDR3 length equals 14 residues. With 1 base clipped from V and 5 bases from J, the junction kept 5 bases outside the gene matches. The germline V gene has CDR1 GTSNPN and CDR2 SVGIG (reference sequence). DNA of the CDR3: TGTGCCTGGAGTGCAGGGGGACAATATCAGCCCCAGCATTTT. Amino acid sequence: CAWSAGGQYQPQHF.

Written as DNA, the CDR3 is TGTGCCAGTAGTATTCAATGGGGGCCTCTCAGAAACACCATATATTTT. This codes for CASSIQWGPLRNTIYF. The chain recombines TRBV19 with TRBJ1-3, with a tentative D call TRBD1 (6 bases). From germline, CDR1 is LNHDA and CDR2 SQIVND (reference sequence). V shed 3 bases and J shed 5 bases, with 17 bases lying between them. This CDR3 has 16 residues.

The chain combines TRBV7-6 with TRBJ2-7; perhaps TRBD1 as D (6 bases). CDR3 size: 12 residues. The V gene's germline CDR1 is SGHVS and CDR2 FNYEAQ. V was clipped by 3 bases and J by 6 bases, with 9 bases between them. As DNA, the CDR3 is TGTGCCAGCAGCTTTTTAGGGGGCGAGCAGTACTTC. Its protein product is CASSFLGGEQYF.

Points on this clone: The germline gene is not matched at one end of the junction; a read error may be the cause. This chain joins TRBV5-6 and TRBJ1-2; D is possibly TRBD1 (5 bases). Germline V CDR1 and CDR2: SGHDT, YYEEEE. This CDR3 comprises 12 residues. This CDR3 reads CASSLGLWGVAF. DNA for the CDR3: TGTGCCAGCAGCTTGGGACTTTGGGGGGTGGCCTTC.

The chain is built from TRBV5-5 and TRBJ1-1; no reliable D call. Trimming shortened V by 2 bases and J by 2 bases, and 7 bases separated the two germline ends. Germline V gives CDR1 SGHKS, CDR2 YYEKEE (reference sequence). CDR3 length: 13 residues. The CDR3: CASSFSSNTEAFF. CDR3 DNA sequence: TGTGCCAGCAGCTTCTCCAGTAACACTGAAGCTTTCTTT.

V gene TRBV28 combines with J gene TRBJ1-1; D is unresolved. CDR3 length equals 14 residues. Trimming shortened V by 1 base and J by 5 bases, and 11 bases separated the two germline ends. CDR1 and CDR2 from the germline V gene are MDHEN and SYDVKM. CDR3 DNA: TGTGCCAGCAGTTTATTCTCCTGGGCGACTGAAGCTTTCTTT. It yields the protein CASSLFSWATEAFF.

The V gene is TRBV28, the J gene TRBJ1-3, with unresolved D. V lost 2 bases and J 3 bases, leaving 11 bases between the germline ends. Looked up from germline, CDR1 is MDHEN and CDR2 is SYDVKM. The length of the CDR3 is 15 residues. The CDR3 loop is CASSLSQAGGNTIYF. The CDR3 region has the DNA TGTGCCAGCAGTTTAAGCCAGGCCGGTGGAAACACCATATATTTT.

The chain uses TRBV11-3 and TRBJ2-1; a possible D gene is TRBD2 (5 bases). The CDR3 has 13 amino acids. Trimming cost V 1 base and J 9 bases, with 10 bases left between them. The germline gives CDR1 SGHNT, CDR2 YENEEA. CDR3 in DNA: TGTGCCAGCAGCTTAGGCGAGGGTCGTGAGCAGTTCTTC. Protein product: CASSLGEGREQFF.

The chain links TRBV7-6 to TRBJ2-5, with TRBD2 matching over 8 bases. The CDR3 consists of 14 residues. With V trimmed by 4 bases and J by 5 bases, 6 bases remained unmatched. In germline, CDR1 is SGHVS, CDR2 FNYEAQ. The CDR3 sequence: CASSSWTSRETQYF. The CDR3 nucleotides read TGTGCCAGCAGCTCATGGACTAGCCGGGAGACCCAGTACTTC.

J is TRBJ1-5 and V is TRBV6-1; no clear D gene. Germline lookup yields CDR1 MNHNS and CDR2 SASEGT. The CDR3 covers 15 residues. V dropped 1 base and J dropped 5 bases, with 12 bases sitting between them. CDR3 sequence reads: CASSEGEDGHQPQHF. CDR3 sequence (DNA): TGTGCCAGCAGTGAAGGGGAGGACGGGCATCAGCCCCAGCATTTT.

V gene TRBV5-4 combines with J gene TRBJ2-5; 13 bases are a match to TRBD2. The germline CDR1 and CDR2 sequences are SGHNT and YYREEE (reference sequence). There are 19 residues in the CDR3. J gave up 5 bases and V 3 bases, and 16 bases lay outside the gene matches. CDR3 DNA sequence: TGTGCCAGCAGCTCACCCTTTGCACTAGCGGGAGGGTCCCGGGAGACCCAGTACTTC. This codes for CASSSPFALAGGSRETQYF.

The genes are TRBV10-1 and TRBJ1-1, with D perhaps TRBD1 (6 bases). CDR3 length equals 15 residues. V was pared by 2 bases and J by 1 base, with 11 bases between. The germline gives CDR1 WNHNN, CDR2 SYGVQD (reference sequence). CDR3 nucleotides: TGCGCCAGCAGTGAGGGACAGCTTACGAACACTGAAGCTTTCTTT. Translation: CASSEGQLTNTEAFF.

The V call is TRBV11-3, the J call TRBJ2-7; D might be TRBD2 (5 bases). The CDR3 sequence is 16 residues long. The V gene lost 5 bases and the J gene lost 1 base, with 18 bases spanning the gap. Germline V gene data show CDR1 as SGHNT and CDR2 as YENEEA. CDR3: CASSPPGWSGSYEQYF. CDR3 sequence (DNA): TGTGCCAGCAGCCCCCCCGGTTGGTCGGGGTCCTACGAGCAGTACTTC. The complete variable domain, with remaining parts taken from reference TRBV11-3 and TRBJ2-7, reads EAGVVQSPRYKIIEKKQPVAFWCNPISGHNTLYWYLQNLGQGPELLIRYENEEAVDDSQLPKDRFSAERLKGVDSTLKIQPAELGDSAVYLCASSPPGWSGSYEQYFGPGTRLTVT.

A few counts support this clone. This chain joins TRBV19 and TRBJ2-3; no clear D. The CDR3 runs to 13 residues. V lost 4 bases and J 2 bases, leaving 7 bases between the germline ends. The germline V gene encodes CDR1 LNHDA and CDR2 SQIVND (reference sequence). CDR3 sequence reads: CASSTQYTDTQYF. CDR3 bases: TGTGCCAGTAGTACCCAGTACACAGATACGCAGTATTTT. Filled out from reference TRBV19 and TRBJ2-3, the complete variable domain reads DGGITQSPKYLFRKEGQNVTLSCEQNLNHDAMYWYRQDPGQGLRLIYYSQIVNDFQKGDIAEGYSVSREKKESFPLTVTSAQKNPTAFYLCASSTQYTDTQYFGPGTRLTVL.

The gene calls are TRBV15 and TRBJ2-7, with D perhaps TRBD1 (6 bases). Germline CDR1 and CDR2: LNHNV and YYDKDF (reference sequence). The CDR3 has 13 residues. Between the trimmed V and J ends, which lost 7 bases and 2 bases, there was a span of 12 bases. The CDR3 DNA is TGTGCCACCACCCCCAGGGGAGCCTACGAGCAGTACTTC. Its translation is CATTPRGAYEQYF.

The chain has TRBV9 and TRBJ1-4; possibly TRBD1 for D (5 bases). This CDR3 spans 15 amino acids. The V and J ends lost 4 bases and 5 bases respectively, with 15 bases between them. CDR1 SGDLS and CDR2 YYNGEE come from the germline V gene. CDR3: CASSLRTGQNEKLFF. CDR3 bases: TGTGCCAGCAGCTTGAGAACAGGTCAAAATGAAAAACTGTTTTTT.

The V gene is TRBV29-1, the J gene TRBJ1-1; no definite D call. Germline V gene lookup returns CDR1 SQVTM and CDR2 ANQGSEA. The CDR3 is made up of 12 amino acids. With 6 bases removed from V and 1 base from J, the gap between germline ends came to 9 bases. CDR3 DNA: TGCAGCGTGTTTCTCAGGAACACTGAAGCTTTCTTT. It codes for CSVFLRNTEAFF.

The V and J genes are TRBV15 and TRBJ2-5; maybe TRBD1 (7 bases). With 4 bases removed from V and 1 base from J, the gap between germline ends came to 13 bases. Germline CDR1 LNHNV, CDR2 YYDKDF (reference sequence). This CDR3 region has 15 residues. The DNA for the CDR3 is TGTGCCACCAGCATCTTCAGGGGGGCCCAAGAGACCCAGTACTTC. Translating gives CATSIFRGAQETQYF.

This sequence joins TRBV2 and TRBJ2-3, with TRBD2 identical over 13 bases. Germline CDR1 SNHLY, CDR2 FYNNEI. V gave up 7 bases and J gave up 7 bases; unmatched junction bases: 5. The CDR3 runs to 14 residues. The CDR3 here is CASTSLAGGHTQYF. CDR3 coding DNA: TGTGCCAGCACCTCACTAGCGGGGGGGCATACGCAGTATTTT.

The genes are TRBV10-3 and TRBJ2-1; TRBD1 is a possible D gene (6 bases). V was shortened by 5 bases and J by 5 bases, with 16 bases between the two germline ends. CDR3 length equals 15 residues. Germline V gene data show CDR1 as ENHRY and CDR2 as SYGVKD. CDR3 protein: CAISWDKALNNEQFF. In DNA, the CDR3 is TGTGCCATCAGTTGGGACAAAGCCCTTAACAATGAGCAGTTCTTC.

This chain uses TRBV28 with TRBJ2-7; D not certain. The CDR3 sequence is 15 residues long. Germline lookup yields CDR1 MDHEN and CDR2 SYDVKM. Trimming removed 5 bases from V and 0 bases from J, with 14 bases in between. The CDR3 sequence is CASSQKRRSSYEQYF. The CDR3 DNA follows: TGTGCCAGCAGTCAGAAGAGACGGAGCTCCTACGAGCAGTACTTC.

The chain uses TRBV28 and TRBJ1-1; 9 bases fit TRBD1. Germline CDR1 reads MDHEN; CDR2 reads SYDVKM. The CDR3 is made up of 14 amino acids. With V trimmed by 5 bases and J by 6 bases, 7 bases remained unmatched. The CDR3 sequence is CASSPPTGGPEAFF. CDR3 nucleotide sequence: TGTGCCAGCAGTCCCCCCACAGGGGGCCCTGAAGCTTTCTTT.

The chain recombines TRBV27 with TRBJ1-4, with D possibly matching TRBD1 (6 bases). Per the germline V gene, CDR1 is MNHEY and CDR2 is SMNVEV (reference sequence). Trimming removed 2 bases from V and 4 bases from J, with 11 bases in between. The CDR3 is 15 amino acids. This chain's CDR3 is CASSLLAGVNEKLFF. As DNA, the CDR3 is TGTGCCAGCAGTTTACTGGCAGGGGTTAATGAAAAACTGTTTTTT.

CDR3 sequence: CASSYGTANTEAFF. The CDR3, as DNA: TGTGCCAGCAGTTACGGGACAGCGAACACTGAAGCTTTCTTT. The genes are TRBV6-6 and TRBJ1-1; 7 bases line up with TRBD1. Per germline, CDR1 MNHNY and CDR2 SVGAGI (reference sequence). This CDR3 has 14 amino acids. Unmatched junction bases numbered 1, after V lost 2 bases and J lost 1 base.